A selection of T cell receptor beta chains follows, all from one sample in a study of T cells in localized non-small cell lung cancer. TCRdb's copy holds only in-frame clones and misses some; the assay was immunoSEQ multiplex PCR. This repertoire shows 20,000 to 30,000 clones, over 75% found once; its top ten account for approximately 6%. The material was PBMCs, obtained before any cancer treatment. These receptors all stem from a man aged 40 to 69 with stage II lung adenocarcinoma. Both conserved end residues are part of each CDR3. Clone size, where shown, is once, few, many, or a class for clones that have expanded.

CDR3aa: CASSPPGGERNTIYF
abundance: -
v_gene: TRBV6-9

CDR3aa: CASSLSQTGRGKNIQYF
abundance: -
v_gene: TRBV5-1

CDR3aa: CASSYDSSNQPQHF
abundance: -
v_gene: TRBV6-5

CDR3aa: CAISESKASYEQYF
abundance: -
v_gene: TRBV10-3

CDR3aa: CASRTDRAGNTIYF
abundance: -
v_gene: TRBV19

CDR3aa: CASSIGQGNFYSNQPQHF
abundance: -
v_gene: TRBV19

CDR3aa: CAWRLSGNTIYF
abundance: -
v_gene: TRBV30

CDR3aa: CSVAGAGERTEAFF
abundance: -
v_gene: TRBV29-1

CDR3aa: CASSWVLGAEGSEAFF
abundance: -
v_gene: TRBV7-9

CDR3aa: CASSSGTSGYNEQFF
abundance: -
v_gene: TRBV7-6

CDR3aa: CASSIGTGGGYTF
abundance: -
v_gene: TRBV5-6

CDR3aa: CASSTQGREAFF
abundance: -
v_gene: TRBV19

CDR3aa: CASAGGVRHEQYF
abundance: -
v_gene: TRBV6-5

CDR3aa: CASTQLGLDNEQFF
abundance: once
v_gene: TRBV11-3

CDR3aa: CASSLATSGNNEQFF
abundance: -
v_gene: TRBV7-9

CDR3aa: CASSWGGLKADTQYF
abundance: -
v_gene: TRBV9

CDR3aa: CAWRGAGTPIGVTEAFF
abundance: -
v_gene: TRBV30

CDR3aa: CASSLNGRMNTEAFF
abundance: -
v_gene: TRBV11-2

CDR3aa: CASRKSDSNQPQHF
abundance: -
v_gene: TRBV19

CDR3aa: CASKGQGNQPQHF
abundance: -
v_gene: TRBV6-1

CDR3aa: CASSPEGLGEQYF
abundance: -
v_gene: TRBV18

CDR3aa: CASSMGFRSSYNSPLHF
abundance: -
v_gene: TRBV19

CDR3aa: CASSLPRGAGYNEQFF
abundance: -
v_gene: TRBV7-9

CDR3aa: CASSPRQGLSYEQYF
abundance: -
v_gene: TRBV7-2

CDR3aa: CASSPWTGPDTEAFF
abundance: few
v_gene: TRBV28

CDR3aa: CAWSVVHNEQFF
abundance: once
v_gene: TRBV30

CDR3aa: CASSAMGQGGEKLFF
abundance: -
v_gene: TRBV2